A selection of T cell receptor beta chains follows, all from one sample in a study of Ad26.COV2.S vaccination and SARS-CoV-2 variants. Generated by immunoSEQ multiplex PCR, the TCRdb table keeps only in-frame clones and is missing some. This table holds roughly 320,000 clones, roughly 86% found once. Sequenced material: peripheral blood, taken in a trial of Ad26.COV2.S vaccine versus placebo. All receptors come from a person between 18 and 65 years old who received the Ad26.COV2.S COVID-19 vaccine or a placebo. The CDR3 runs from the conserved cysteine through the conserved F or W. D genes are given only for firm matches. For some rows the clone size is stated as once, few or many, or as a class when expanded; others skip it.

TRBD2,TRBJ2-3,once,TRBV7-6,TGTGCCAGCAGCTTAGCTTCTAGCGGGGGATCAGATACGCAGTATTTT,CASSLASSGGSDTQYF
NA,TRBJ2-7,NA,TRBV7-2,TGTGCCAGCAGCTTCCTCAGCTATCCGGGTTCCTCCTACGAGCAGTACTTC,CASSFLSYPGSSYEQYF
TRBD1,TRBJ2-7,few,TRBV18,TGTGCCAGCTCGAGACAGGGCGCCTTGTCCGAGCAGTACTTC,CASSRQGALSEQYF
TRBD1,TRBJ2-7,NA,TRBV19,TGTGCCAGTAGTATCGGGACAGGGGGCCTTTACGAGCAGTACTTC,CASSIGTGGLYEQYF
NA,TRBJ1-6,few,TRBV10-3,TGTGCCATCACTCGGGGAATAAATAATTCACCCCTCCACTTT,CAITRGINNSPLHF
NA,TRBJ1-1,NA,TRBV27,TGTGCCAGCCGTCAGCTCCTTACGGGTTTGTTCGGGACTGAAGCTTTCTTT,CASRQLLTGLFGTEAFF
NA,TRBJ2-2,few,TRBV19,TGTGCCAGTAGTACGGGACCGAACACCGGGGAGCTGTTTTTT,CASSTGPNTGELFF
TRBD1,TRBJ1-4,NA,TRBV3-1/TRBV3-2,TGTGCCAGCAGCCCCTGGGGGGGGACAGGTGAAAAACTGTTTTTT,CASSPWGGTGEKLFF
TRBD1,TRBJ2-7,NA,TRBV3-1/TRBV3-2,TGTGCCAGCAGCCTCCGGCCCTACAGGGGGCGCATCCACGAGCAGTACTTC,CASSLRPYRGRIHEQYF
NA,TRBJ2-7,NA,TRBV5-1,TGCGCCAGCAGCTTGGAGGCAGGGAACTACGAGCAGTACTTC,CASSLEAGNYEQYF
NA,TRBJ1-2,NA,TRBV6-4,TGTGCCAGCAGTGACTCCAGGGTCGGTGGCTACACCTTC,CASSDSRVGGYTF